A single sample is the source of the 30 T cell receptor beta chains below, sequenced in a study of T cells after yellow fever vaccination. One entry per CDR3 protein results from TCRdb running MiXCR on the 5' RACE reads. The sample consists of 500,000 to 650,000 distinct CDR3 sequences, roughly an eighth of them appearing once. The starting material was PBMCs, obtained on the day of the yellow fever booster vaccination. The receptors stem from a man younger than 45 who received the YFV17D yellow fever vaccine.

This clonotype was recorded at least ten times. V is TRBV7-2 and J is TRBJ2-3, with 9 bases aligning to TRBD2. V dropped 1 base and J dropped 4; count of bases not matched to a gene: 3. The germline V gene has CDR1 SGHTA and CDR2 FQGNSA. This CDR3 is 15 amino acids long. CDR3 in DNA: TGTGCCAGCAGCTTAGGGACTAGCGAAGCAGATACGCAGTATTTT. Translating gives CASSLGTSEADTQYF.

The table lists this clonotype with a few counts. V usage is TRBV29-1 and J usage is TRBJ2-7; 8 bases line up with TRBD1. Germline assignment: CDR1 SQVTM and CDR2 ANQGSEA. J gave up 7 bases and V 1 base, and 9 bases lay outside the gene matches. The CDR3 spans 14 residues. CDR3 residues: CSVEGGQGIGEQYF. DNA for the CDR3: TGCAGCGTTGAAGGAGGACAGGGAATAGGTGAGCAGTACTTC.

This clonotype was counted a few times. The CDR3 sequence: CASSLGTRRGSSSYEQYF. CDR3 bases: TGTGCCAGCAGCTTAGGGACGAGACGGGGTTCTAGCTCCTACGAGCAGTACTTC. The chain has TRBV5-4 and TRBJ2-7; D possibly uses TRBD1 or TRBD2 (5 bases each). CDR1 is SGHNT, CDR2 YYREEE, per germline (reference sequence). The CDR3 runs to 18 residues. The ends were cut back, 2 bases at V and 0 bases at J, with 21 bases in the middle. Full variable domain (remainder filled in from reference TRBV5-4 and TRBJ2-7): ETGVTQSPTHLIKTRGQQVTLRCSSQSGHNTVSWYQQALGQGPQFIFQYYREEENGRGNFPPRFSGLQFPNYSSELNVNALELDDSALYLCASSLGTRRGSSSYEQYFGPGTRLTVT.

This clonotype showed up just once. This CDR3 fails to terminate in the conserved phenylalanine or tryptophan, so it likely reflects a read error. The genes are TRBV24-1 and TRBJ2-3, with D maybe TRBD2 (5 bases). Trimming took off 4 bases at V and 3 bases at J, with 10 bases between the two ends. The CDR3 consists of 14 residues. CDR1 is KGHDR, CDR2 SFDVKD, per germline. The CDR3 sequence is CATSERGGTDTQYL. DNA of the CDR3: TGTGCCACCAGTGAACGAGGCGGGACAGATACGCAGTATCTT.

In the case of this clonotype: Relative to the germline gene, one junction end is altered; a read error may explain this. The J gene is TRBJ2-2, the V gene TRBV5-1, with D perhaps assigned TRBD1 or TRBD2 (5 bases each). The CDR3 consists of 14 residues. CDR1 is SGHRS and CDR2 is YFSETQ in the germline V gene. The DNA of the CDR3 is TGCGCCAGCACCTTGGGACGGGACACCGGGGAGCTGTTTTTT. It yields the protein CASTLGRDTGELFF.

V and J are TRBV20-1 and TRBJ2-1; 10 bases are a match to TRBD1. The length of the CDR3 is 16 residues. In germline, CDR1 is DFQATT, CDR2 SNEGSKA (reference sequence). With V trimmed by 5 bases and J by 0 bases, 7 bases remained unmatched. CDR3 sequence reads: CSASGTGATSYNEQFF. The CDR3 DNA follows: TGCAGTGCTTCCGGGACAGGGGCGACCTCCTACAATGAGCAGTTCTTC.

CDR3 DNA: TGCAGTGCCAAAAGGGACAGCCCCTACGAGCAGTACTTC. Protein: CSAKRDSPYEQYF. This rearrangement joins TRBV20-1 to TRBJ2-7; 7 bases match TRBD1. Looked up from germline, CDR1 is DFQATT and CDR2 is SNEGSKA (reference sequence). The CDR3 is 13 amino acids. The ends lost 6 bases at V and 2 bases at J; junction bases unmatched: 7.

V gene TRBV7-2 combines with J gene TRBJ1-2; D might be TRBD1 (5 bases). The CDR3 has 14 amino acids. Trimming left V 0 bases short and J 4 bases short, with 9 bases between. Germline V gene sequence: CDR1 SGHTA, CDR2 FQGNSA. The CDR3 spells CASSLAAGTYGYTF. CDR3 sequence (DNA): TGTGCCAGCAGCTTAGCGGCAGGGACCTATGGCTACACCTTC.

V and J are TRBV23-1 and TRBJ2-2; 8 bases map to TRBD1. TRBV23-1 is reported as an ORF; its role is uncertain. The J segment lost 3 bases and the V segment lost 4 bases, leaving 4 bases of the junction unmatched. The CDR3 totals 15 residues. CDR3 in DNA: TGCGCCAGCAGTCGACAGGGGTGGGACACCGGGGAGCTGTTTTTT. Amino acid sequence: CASSRQGWDTGELFF.

CDR3 region: CATSREGHTADEKLFF. The CDR3 coding sequence is TGTGCCACCAGCAGAGAGGGACATACGGCGGATGAAAAACTGTTTTTT. The chain recombines TRBV15 with TRBJ1-4; D possibly corresponds to TRBD1 (6 bases). V was cut by 0 bases and J by 6 bases, with 14 bases left in between. The CDR3 is 16 residues long. CDR1 LNHNV and CDR2 YYDKDF come from the germline V gene (reference sequence).

This clonotype was seen more than once but under ten times. The chain employs TRBV4-3 and TRBJ2-2; D is ambiguous. Trimming removed 0 bases from V and 4 bases from J, with 3 bases in between. Germline loops: CDR1 LGHNA, CDR2 YSLEER. This CDR3 has 13 residues. The CDR3 loop reads CASSQEITGELFF. CDR3 DNA sequence: TGCGCCAGCAGCCAAGAAATCACCGGGGAGCTGTTTTTT.

This clonotype was seen more than once but under ten times. This chain links TRBV3-1 with TRBJ2-2; the D gene could be TRBD1 or TRBD2 (5 bases each). This CDR3 contains 17 residues. V was cut by 0 bases and J by 4 bases, with 15 bases left in between. Germline CDR1 reads LGHDT; CDR2 reads YNNKEL (reference sequence). In nucleotides, the CDR3 is TGTGCCAGCAGCCAAGATTGGGGGAGAAGGGGCACCGGGGAGCTGTTTTTT. It is translated as CASSQDWGRRGTGELFF.

There are a few counts of this clonotype. V usage is TRBV20-1 and J usage is TRBJ1-3; D not resolved. The CDR3 is 15 residues long. Looked up from germline, CDR1 is DFQATT and CDR2 is SNEGSKA (reference sequence). V was cut by 2 bases and J by 8 bases, with 19 bases left in between. The CDR3 coding sequence is TGCAGTGCTAGAATCCCGACTGGCCTCTGGGACACCATATATTTT. This encodes CSARIPTGLWDTIYF.

This clonotype appeared a few times. The chain uses TRBV20-1 and TRBJ2-3, with TRBD2 matching 8 bases. V lost 3 bases and J lost 5; bases outside the gene matches: 13. This CDR3 is built from 16 residues. The germline V gene has CDR1 DFQATT and CDR2 SNEGSKA (reference sequence). The CDR3 loop reads CSARGPTGRVRDTQYF. The CDR3, as DNA: TGCAGTGCTAGGGGCCCTACCGGGAGGGTTCGAGATACGCAGTATTTT.

The J gene is TRBJ2-7, the V gene TRBV18; 8 bases agree with TRBD2. Per germline, CDR1 KGHSH and CDR2 LQKENI. Trimming removed 5 bases from V and 6 bases from J; junction bases left unmatched: 9. CDR3 length: 14 amino acids. The CDR3, as DNA: TGTGCCAGCTCAATGAGGCGGGAGGCAGGCGAGCAGTACTTC. Its translation: CASSMRREAGEQYF.

This clonotype turned up a few times. The chain joins TRBV3-1 to TRBJ1-2; a possible D gene is TRBD1 (6 bases). Per the germline V gene, CDR1 is LGHDT and CDR2 is YNNKEL (reference sequence). Trimming pared 4 bases from V and 7 bases from J, leaving 16 bases between. This CDR3 is built from 14 residues. The CDR3 is CASSLRQDFSGYTF. The CDR3 DNA is TGTGCCAGCAGCCTACGACAGGATTTTTCTGGCTACACCTTC.

This clonotype occurred a few times. The chain couples TRBV29-1 to TRBJ2-1; D tentatively fits TRBD1 or TRBD2 (5 bases each). Trimming took 3 bases from V and 7 from J, leaving 13 bases between them. Germline loops: CDR1 SQVTM, CDR2 ANQGSEA. The CDR3 extends over 13 amino acids. CDR3 nucleotide sequence: TGCAGCGTTGATGGGGGATCGACAAATGAGCAGTTCTTC. It yields the protein CSVDGGSTNEQFF.

The chain is built from TRBV5-1 and TRBJ2-6, with 9 bases matching TRBD1. With 3 bases clipped from V and 3 bases from J, the junction kept 4 bases outside the gene matches. CDR1 and CDR2 (germline): SGHRS, YFSETQ. This CDR3 has 16 amino acids. In DNA, the CDR3 is TGCGCCAGCAGCTGGGACAGGGCGGGTGGGGCCAACGTCCTGACTTTC. Translating it yields CASSWDRAGGANVLTF.

The chain employs TRBV5-1 and TRBJ2-7, with a weak D call TRBD1 (7 bases). Trimming cost V 2 bases and J 7 bases, with 22 bases left between them. Germline V gene sequence: CDR1 SGHRS, CDR2 YFSETQ. The CDR3 extends over 16 amino acids. CDR3 loop: CASSFPPGPTGREQYF. The CDR3 DNA follows: TGCGCCAGCAGCTTTCCTCCGGGACCGACAGGGAGGGAGCAGTACTTC.

This clonotype was counted between two and nine times. The rearrangement links TRBV29-1 to TRBJ1-1; no definite D call. This CDR3 region has 14 residues. The germline V gene has CDR1 SQVTM and CDR2 ANQGSEA. Deletions cut 0 bases from V and 8 bases from J, with 16 bases between. This CDR3 is CSVEDRVLAEEAFF. Written as DNA, the CDR3 is TGCAGCGTTGAAGATCGTGTTTTGGCGGAGGAAGCTTTCTTT.

There are a few counts of this clonotype. The chain couples TRBV20-1 to TRBJ2-3; no clear D. The germline gives CDR1 DFQATT, CDR2 SNEGSKA (reference sequence). Trimming stripped 6 bases from V and 1 base from J, with 11 bases between. The CDR3 has 13 residues. CDR3 sequence: CSAQFGRTDTQYF. The CDR3, as DNA: TGCAGTGCCCAGTTTGGACGCACAGATACGCAGTATTTT.

The chain joins TRBV5-1 to TRBJ2-2; TRBD2 matches at 13 bases. Unmatched junction bases numbered 7, after V lost 4 bases and J lost 1 base. This CDR3 region has 18 residues. From germline, CDR1 is SGHRS and CDR2 YFSETQ. This CDR3 reads CASSLLGTSGMNTGELFF. CDR3 in DNA: TGCGCCAGCAGCCTATTAGGGACTAGCGGGATGAACACCGGGGAGCTGTTTTTT.

This chain uses TRBV6-5 with TRBJ2-1, with D unclear. This CDR3 has 15 residues. Germline assignment: CDR1 MNHEY and CDR2 SVGAGI. Trimming took 1 base from V and 5 from J, leaving 12 bases between them. The CDR3 coding sequence is TGTGCCAGCAGTTACTACGTGGGCAGCGACAATGAGCAGTTCTTC. This encodes CASSYYVGSDNEQFF.

There are a few counts of this clonotype. The V gene is TRBV30, the J gene TRBJ2-1, with D perhaps matching TRBD2 (6 bases). Trimming shortened V by 3 bases and J by 8 bases, and 14 bases separated the two germline ends. Germline V lookup: CDR1 GTSNPN, CDR2 SVGIG (reference sequence). This CDR3 spans 13 amino acids. The CDR3 reads CAWREGAGYEQFF. DNA for the CDR3: TGTGCCTGGAGGGAAGGAGCGGGCTATGAGCAGTTCTTC.

This chain uses TRBV10-3 with TRBJ2-3, with 9 bases aligning to TRBD2. Trimming cost V 9 bases and J 0 bases; bases outside gene matches: 1. Germline V CDR1 and CDR2: ENHRY, SYGVKD. This CDR3 is built from 13 residues. The chain's CDR3 is CAILAGSTDTQYF. In nucleotides, the CDR3 is TGTGCCATACTAGCGGGCAGCACAGATACGCAGTATTTT.

With regard to this clonotype: At one of its ends the junction is not consistent with the germline gene, which may arise from a read error. The genes are TRBV20-1 and TRBJ2-5; TRBD2 is a possible D gene (7 bases). Germline V gene lookup returns CDR1 DFQATT and CDR2 SNEGSKA (reference sequence). The CDR3 is 16 residues long. This chain's CDR3 is CCARDPRGGPVETQYF. DNA for the CDR3: TGCTGTGCTAGAGACCCCAGGGGAGGGCCTGTGGAGACCCAGTACTTC.

This chain uses TRBV20-1 with TRBJ2-7; 8 bases align to TRBD1. Germline lookup yields CDR1 DFQATT and CDR2 SNEGSKA (reference sequence). The CDR3 is 17 residues long. J gave up 0 bases and V 6 bases, and 16 bases lay outside the gene matches. The CDR3, as DNA: TGCAGTGCACAGGACAGGGCGGTGAGCGGAAACTCCTACGAGCAGTACTTC. Translating it yields CSAQDRAVSGNSYEQYF.

The rearrangement uses TRBV10-3 and TRBJ2-5; the D is unclear. V was clipped by 3 bases and J by 1 base, with 21 bases between them. The germline gives CDR1 ENHRY, CDR2 SYGVKD. The CDR3 length is 18 residues. In DNA, the CDR3 is TGTGCCATCAGTGAAAAGAGACGTTTTACCGGCAGCCAAGAGACCCAGTACTTC. It encodes CAISEKRRFTGSQETQYF.

The V and J genes are TRBV9 and TRBJ2-1, with 8 bases matching TRBD2. Trimming took 0 bases from V and 7 from J; bases not matched to a gene: 9. The length of the CDR3 is 16 residues. CDR1 and CDR2 from the germline V gene are SGDLS and YYNGEE. This chain's CDR3 is CASSVDAGGVGNEQFF. The CDR3, as DNA: TGTGCCAGCAGCGTAGATGCGGGAGGTGTGGGTAATGAGCAGTTCTTC.

The chain carries TRBV20-1 and TRBJ2-7; D remains unclear. Germline V gives CDR1 DFQATT, CDR2 SNEGSKA (reference sequence). Trimming removed 3 bases at V and 7 bases at J, with 10 bases between. The CDR3 length is 11 residues. CDR3 in amino acids: CSASGRQEQYF. For the CDR3, the DNA is TGCAGTGCTAGCGGACGGCAAGAGCAGTACTTC.